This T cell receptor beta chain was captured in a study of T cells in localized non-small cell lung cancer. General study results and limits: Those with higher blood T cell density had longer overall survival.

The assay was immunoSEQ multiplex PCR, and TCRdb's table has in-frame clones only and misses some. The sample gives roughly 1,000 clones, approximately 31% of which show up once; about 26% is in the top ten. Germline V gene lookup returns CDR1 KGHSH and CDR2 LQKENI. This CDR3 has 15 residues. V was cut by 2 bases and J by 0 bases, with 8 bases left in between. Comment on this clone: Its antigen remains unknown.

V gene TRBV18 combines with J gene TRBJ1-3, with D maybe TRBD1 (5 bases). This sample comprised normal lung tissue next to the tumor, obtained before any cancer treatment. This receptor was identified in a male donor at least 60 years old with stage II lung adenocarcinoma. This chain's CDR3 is CASSPRTISGNTIYF. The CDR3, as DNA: TGTGCCAGCTCACCAAGGACAATCTCTGGAAACACCATATATTTT.